This passage covers 21 T cell receptor beta chains from one sample sequenced in a study of blood T cell repertoires in COVID-19. Produced via immunoSEQ multiplex PCR; TCRdb's table is partial and in-frame only. The sample contains about 310,000 clones, about nine tenths of which appear only once. Sequenced material: peripheral blood. Every receptor here comes from a man in his forties or fifties with active or convalescent COVID-19.

The chain links TRBV20-1 to TRBJ2-7; D not certain. Germline V gene data show CDR1 as DFQATT and CDR2 as SNEGSKA (reference sequence). This CDR3 spans 12 amino acids. V shed 3 bases and J shed 0 bases, with 6 bases lying between them. In nucleotides, the CDR3 is TGCAGTGCTAGTAGAGGCTCCTACGAGCAGTACTTC. This translates into CSASRGSYEQYF.

CDR3 sequence reads: CANTGATDTQYF. The CDR3 DNA sequence: TGTGCCAACACAGGGGCCACAGATACGCAGTATTTT. The chain links TRBV12-3 or TRBV12-4 to TRBJ2-3; 7 bases are shared with TRBD1. V was pared by 10 bases and J by 2 bases, with 3 bases of the junction left unmatched. This CDR3 spans 12 amino acids.

The V gene is TRBV3-1 (or the pseudogene TRBV3-2), the J gene TRBJ1-2, with D tentatively TRBD1 (6 bases). The length of the CDR3 is 14 residues. The germline V gene has CDR1 LGHDT and CDR2 YNNKEL (reference sequence). Trimming removed 3 bases at V and 6 bases at J, with 14 bases between. The CDR3 nucleotides are TGTGCCAGCAGCCAGAGCGTCAGGGGAAATGGCTACACCTTC. Protein product: CASSQSVRGNGYTF.

The CDR3: CASSPFRRNTEAFF. CDR3 nucleotides: TGTGCCAGCAGCCCTTTTCGGAGGAACACTGAAGCTTTCTTT. V and J are TRBV7-9 and TRBJ1-1, with unresolved D. There are 14 residues in the CDR3. Between the trimmed V and J ends, which lost 5 bases and 1 base, there was a span of 11 bases. Germline V CDR1 and CDR2: SEHNR, FQNEAQ (reference sequence).

V is TRBV10-3 and J is TRBJ2-7, with TRBD2 identical over 11 bases. The germline CDR1 and CDR2 sequences are ENHRY and SYGVKD. This CDR3 is 15 amino acids long. V lost 2 bases and J lost 2; bases outside the gene matches: 2. The DNA of the CDR3 is TGTGCCATCAGTGAGCCTAGCGGGAGGACCTACGAGCAGTACTTC. This gives the protein CAISEPSGRTYEQYF.

The chain recombines TRBV9 with TRBJ2-7, with 9 bases fitting TRBD1. Germline trimming cut 4 bases from V and 3 bases from J; bases unmatched to any gene: 5. The V gene's germline CDR1 is SGDLS and CDR2 YYNGEE. The length of the CDR3 is 14 residues. The CDR3: CASSLLGQGYEQYF. The CDR3 DNA reads TGTGCCAGCAGCCTTTTGGGACAGGGCTACGAGCAGTACTTC.

The V and J genes are TRBV20-1 and TRBJ1-2; D is unresolved. Trimming cost V 3 bases and J 0 bases, with 8 bases left between them. The CDR3 spans 13 residues. Germline-derived CDR1 and CDR2 are DFQATT and SNEGSKA (reference sequence). This CDR3 is CSASLSTNYGYTF. CDR3 bases: TGCAGTGCTAGTCTCTCTACTAACTATGGCTACACCTTC.

The V and J genes are TRBV5-6 and TRBJ1-2; D not resolved. V lost 3 bases and J 2 bases, leaving 14 bases between the germline ends. This CDR3 comprises 15 residues. Germline CDR1 SGHDT, CDR2 YYEEEE. The DNA for the CDR3 is TGTGCCAGCAGCTCTGTCGAGAGGCAGAACTATGGCTACACCTTC. Protein product: CASSSVERQNYGYTF. Filled out from reference TRBV5-6 and TRBJ1-2, the complete variable domain reads DAGVTQSPTHLIKTRGQQVTLRCSPKSGHDTVSWYQQALGQGPQFIFQYYEEEERQRGNFPDRFSGHQFPNYSSELNVNALLLGDSALYLCASSSVERQNYGYTFGSGTRLTVV.

The chain carries TRBV2 and TRBJ2-7; no firm D call. The germline V gene has CDR1 SNHLY and CDR2 FYNNEI. CDR3 size: 11 residues. Trimming pared 5 bases from V and 2 bases from J, leaving 4 bases between. The CDR3 loop is CASSSTYEQYF. The CDR3 DNA reads TGTGCCAGCAGTTCCACCTACGAGCAGTACTTC.

The rearrangement uses TRBV10-3 and TRBJ1-1; 9 nucleotides match TRBD1. Unmatched junction bases numbered 9, after V lost 6 bases and J lost 7 bases. The length of the CDR3 is 14 residues. Per the germline V gene, CDR1 is ENHRY and CDR2 is SYGVKD. This CDR3 reads CAIRPRQGDSEAFF. CDR3 DNA sequence: TGTGCCATCAGACCAAGACAGGGGGATAGTGAAGCTTTCTTT.

The chain is built from TRBV28 and TRBJ2-3; 9 bases line up with TRBD2. Unmatched junction bases numbered 14, after V lost 6 bases and J lost 1 base. CDR3 size: 18 residues. Germline CDR1 reads MDHEN; CDR2 reads SYDVKM. CDR3 sequence: CASSPFFGRTSGTDTQYF. The CDR3 region has the DNA TGTGCCAGCAGCCCTTTTTTTGGCCGGACTAGCGGCACAGATACGCAGTATTTT.

The genes are TRBV7-8 and TRBJ2-2; 10 positions match TRBD1. V was clipped by 7 bases and J by 2 bases; unmatched bases: 7. The germline V gene encodes CDR1 SGHVS and CDR2 FQNEAQ. This CDR3 spans 16 amino acids. CDR3 sequence: CASNGRDRGNTGELFF. The CDR3 DNA follows: TGTGCCAGCAACGGCCGGGACAGGGGTAACACCGGGGAGCTGTTTTTT.

CDR3 residues: CAWRLAGPGYTF. DNA for the CDR3: TGTGCCTGGAGATTGGCAGGCCCTGGCTACACCTTC. This rearrangement joins TRBV30 to TRBJ1-2; D is unclear. Deletions cut 3 bases from V and 7 bases from J, with 12 bases between. The CDR3 has 12 residues. CDR1 and CDR2 from the germline V gene are GTSNPN and SVGIG (reference sequence).

This chain joins TRBV6-4 and TRBJ2-1, with 8 bases matching TRBD2. CDR3 length equals 16 residues. V lost 9 bases to trimming and J lost 10 bases; unmatched junction nucleotides: 20. The germline CDR1 and CDR2 sequences are MRHNA and SNTAGT. DNA of the CDR3: TGTGCCAGTCAAGTCCCTAGTGGGACTAGAGCCAACGAGCAGTTCTTC. As protein: CASQVPSGTRANEQFF.

This clone was seen once. This chain connects TRBV4-2 to TRBJ2-3; possibly TRBD2 for D (6 bases). The CDR3 totals 13 residues. V gave up 0 bases and J gave up 12 bases, with 13 bases separating them. From germline, CDR1 is LGHNA and CDR2 YNFKEQ. CDR3 coding DNA: TGTGCCAGCAGCCAAGAACGGGACTTGCGTCAGTATTTT. This translates into CASSQERDLRQYF.

This clone was seen only once. The rearrangement links TRBV6-5 to TRBJ1-1, with D tentatively TRBD1 (5 bases). The CDR3 loop spans 12 amino acids. V gave up 5 bases and J gave up 4 bases, with 8 bases separating them. Germline loops: CDR1 MNHEY, CDR2 SVGAGI. The CDR3 loop reads CASSQGGTEAFF. DNA of the CDR3: TGTGCCAGCAGTCAGGGCGGCACTGAAGCTTTCTTT.

CDR3 DNA sequence: TGCGCCAGCAGCCCTTTACAGGGGGCTTTAAATTCACCCCTCCACTTT. This sequence encodes CASSPLQGALNSPLHF. The chain has TRBV5-1 and TRBJ1-6; 9 bases align to TRBD1. CDR1 SGHRS and CDR2 YFSETQ come from the germline V gene. Losses at the gene ends were 4 bases for V and 7 bases for J; bases not matched to a gene: 9. The CDR3 consists of 16 residues.

This sequence joins TRBV20-1 and TRBJ2-1; D is unclear. The germline V gene encodes CDR1 DFQATT and CDR2 SNEGSKA (reference sequence). The CDR3 consists of 11 residues. Trimming removed 0 bases from V and 8 bases from J, with 5 bases in between. The CDR3 nucleotides are TGCAGTGCTAGAGAGTCGTATGAGCAGTTCTTC. It translates to CSARESYEQFF.

The chain links TRBV27 to TRBJ2-7, with D tentatively TRBD1 (7 bases). Trimming pared 5 bases from V and 3 bases from J, leaving 11 bases between. Looked up from germline, CDR1 is MNHEY and CDR2 is SMNVEV (reference sequence). This CDR3 contains 13 residues. The DNA of the CDR3 is TGTGCCAGCAGTATTCAGGGGGGCTACGAGCAGTACTTC. Translation: CASSIQGGYEQYF.

The chain joins TRBV29-1 to TRBJ2-7; 10 nucleotides match TRBD1. This CDR3 spans 13 amino acids. CDR1 is SQVTM and CDR2 is ANQGSEA in the germline V gene. Losses at the gene ends were 2 bases for V and 5 bases for J; bases not matched to a gene: 3. CDR3 protein: CSVERDRGHEQYF. DNA of the CDR3: TGCAGCGTTGAACGGGACAGGGGTCACGAGCAGTACTTC.

The V call is TRBV3-1 (or the pseudogene TRBV3-2), the J call TRBJ2-7; D is unresolved. CDR3 size: 12 residues. Trimming shortened V by 1 base and J by 8 bases, and 9 bases separated the two germline ends. The germline V gene encodes CDR1 LGHDT and CDR2 YNNKEL (reference sequence). In nucleotides, the CDR3 is TGTGCCAGCAGCCAAGTGGGCATCAAGCAGTACTTC. This gives the protein CASSQVGIKQYF.